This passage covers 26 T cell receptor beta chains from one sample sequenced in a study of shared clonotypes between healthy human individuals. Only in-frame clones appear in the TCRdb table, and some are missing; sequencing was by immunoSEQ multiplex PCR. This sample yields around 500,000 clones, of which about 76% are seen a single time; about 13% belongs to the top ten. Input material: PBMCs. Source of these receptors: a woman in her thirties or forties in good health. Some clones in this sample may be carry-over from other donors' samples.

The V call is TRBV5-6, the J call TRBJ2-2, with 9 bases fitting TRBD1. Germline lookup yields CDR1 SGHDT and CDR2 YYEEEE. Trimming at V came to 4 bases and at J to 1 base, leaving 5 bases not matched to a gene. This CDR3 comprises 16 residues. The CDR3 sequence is CASSKGQGWNTGELFF. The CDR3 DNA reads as TGTGCCAGCAGCAAGGGACAGGGATGGAACACCGGGGAGCTGTTTTTT.

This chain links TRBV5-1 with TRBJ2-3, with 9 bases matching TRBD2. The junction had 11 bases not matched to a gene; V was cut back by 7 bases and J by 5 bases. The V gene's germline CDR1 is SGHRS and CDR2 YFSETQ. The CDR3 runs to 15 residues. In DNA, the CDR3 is TGCGCCAGCCGGGTTGGTAGCGGGAGAGTAGATACGCAGTATTTT. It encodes CASRVGSGRVDTQYF.

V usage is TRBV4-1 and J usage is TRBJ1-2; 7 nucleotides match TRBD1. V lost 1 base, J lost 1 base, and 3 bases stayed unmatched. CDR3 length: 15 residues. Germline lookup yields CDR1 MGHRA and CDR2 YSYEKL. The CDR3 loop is CASSQARDSNYGYTF. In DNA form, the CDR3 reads TGCGCCAGCAGCCAAGCCCGGGACAGTAACTATGGCTACACCTTC.

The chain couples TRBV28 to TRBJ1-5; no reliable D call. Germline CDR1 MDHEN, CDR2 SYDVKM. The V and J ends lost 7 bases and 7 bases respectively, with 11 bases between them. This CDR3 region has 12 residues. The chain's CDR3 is CASKELRQPQHF. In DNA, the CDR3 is TGTGCCAGCAAGGAACTCAGACAGCCCCAGCATTTT.

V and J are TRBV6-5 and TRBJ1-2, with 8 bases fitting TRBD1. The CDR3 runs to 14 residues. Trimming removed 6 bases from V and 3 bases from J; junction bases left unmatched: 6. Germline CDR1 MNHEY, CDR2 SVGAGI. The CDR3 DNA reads TGTGCCAGCAGAGCGCAGGGGGCTTACTATGGCTACACCTTC. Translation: CASRAQGAYYGYTF.

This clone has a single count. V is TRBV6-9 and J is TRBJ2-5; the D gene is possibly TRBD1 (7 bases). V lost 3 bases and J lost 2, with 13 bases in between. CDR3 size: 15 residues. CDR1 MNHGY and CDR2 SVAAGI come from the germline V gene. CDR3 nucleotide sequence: TGTGCCAGCAGTTACCAGGGGGGACAGCAAGAGACCCAGTACTTC. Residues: CASSYQGGQQETQYF.

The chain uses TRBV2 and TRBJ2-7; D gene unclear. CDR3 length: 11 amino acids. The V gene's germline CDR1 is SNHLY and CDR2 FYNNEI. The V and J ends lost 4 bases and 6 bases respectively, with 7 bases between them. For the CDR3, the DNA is TGTGCCAGCAGTGTGGTTATCGAGCAGTACTTC. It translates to CASSVVIEQYF.

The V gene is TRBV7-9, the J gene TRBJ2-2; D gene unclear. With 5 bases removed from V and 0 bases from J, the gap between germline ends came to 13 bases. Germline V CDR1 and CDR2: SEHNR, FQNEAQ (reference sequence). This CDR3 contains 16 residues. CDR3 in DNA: TGTGCCAGCAGCGGAAGAGGCAGAACGAACACCGGGGAGCTGTTTTTT. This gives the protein CASSGRGRTNTGELFF.

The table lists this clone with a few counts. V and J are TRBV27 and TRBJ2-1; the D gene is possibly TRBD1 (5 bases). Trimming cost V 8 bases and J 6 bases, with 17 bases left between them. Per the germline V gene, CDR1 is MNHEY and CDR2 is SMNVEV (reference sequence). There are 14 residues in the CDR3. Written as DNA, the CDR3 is TGTGCCAGCGTACGTCTGCAGGGCGGCAATGAGCAGTTCTTC. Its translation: CASVRLQGGNEQFF.

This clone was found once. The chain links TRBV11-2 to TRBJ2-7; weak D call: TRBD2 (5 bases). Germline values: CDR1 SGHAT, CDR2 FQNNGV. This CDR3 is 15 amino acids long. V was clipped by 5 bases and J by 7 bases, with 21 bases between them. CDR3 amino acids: CASSPTPDPGEEQYF. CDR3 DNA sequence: TGTGCCAGCAGCCCAACCCCGGACCCCGGGGAGGAGCAGTACTTC.

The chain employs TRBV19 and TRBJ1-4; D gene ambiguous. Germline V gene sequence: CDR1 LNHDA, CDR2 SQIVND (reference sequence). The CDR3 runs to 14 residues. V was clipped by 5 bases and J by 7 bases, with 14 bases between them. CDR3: CASSLTWAAEKLFF. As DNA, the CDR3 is TGTGCCAGTAGTCTTACTTGGGCGGCTGAAAAACTGTTTTTT.

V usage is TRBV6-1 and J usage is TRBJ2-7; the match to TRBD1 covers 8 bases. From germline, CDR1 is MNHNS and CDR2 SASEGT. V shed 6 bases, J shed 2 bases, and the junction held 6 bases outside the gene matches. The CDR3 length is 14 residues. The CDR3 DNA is TGTGCCAGCAGCATCGGACAGGGCGCCTACGAGCAGTACTTC. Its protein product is CASSIGQGAYEQYF.

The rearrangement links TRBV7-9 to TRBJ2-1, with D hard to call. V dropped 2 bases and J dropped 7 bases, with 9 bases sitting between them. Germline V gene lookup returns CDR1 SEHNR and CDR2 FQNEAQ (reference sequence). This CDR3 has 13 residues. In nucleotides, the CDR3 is TGTGCCAGCAGCTTAACTGGACCTAATGAGCAGTTCTTC. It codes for CASSLTGPNEQFF.

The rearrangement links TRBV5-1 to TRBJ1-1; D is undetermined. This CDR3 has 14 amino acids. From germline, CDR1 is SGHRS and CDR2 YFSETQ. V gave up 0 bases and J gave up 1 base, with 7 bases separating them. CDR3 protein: CASSLEPANTEAFF. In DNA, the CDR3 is TGCGCCAGCAGCTTGGAACCGGCGAACACTGAAGCTTTCTTT.

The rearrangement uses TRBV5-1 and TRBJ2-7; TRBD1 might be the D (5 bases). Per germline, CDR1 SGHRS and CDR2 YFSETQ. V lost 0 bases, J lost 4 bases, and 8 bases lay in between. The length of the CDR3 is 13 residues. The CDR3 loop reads CASSLGRQYEQYF. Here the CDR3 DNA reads TGCGCCAGCAGCTTGGGACGACAGTACGAGCAGTACTTC. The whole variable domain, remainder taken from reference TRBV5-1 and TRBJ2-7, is KAGVTQTPRYLIKTRGQQVTLSCSPISGHRSVSWYQQTPGQGLQFLFEYFSETQRNKGNFPGRFSGRQFSNSRSEMNVSTLELGDSALYLCASSLGRQYEQYFGPGTRLTVT.

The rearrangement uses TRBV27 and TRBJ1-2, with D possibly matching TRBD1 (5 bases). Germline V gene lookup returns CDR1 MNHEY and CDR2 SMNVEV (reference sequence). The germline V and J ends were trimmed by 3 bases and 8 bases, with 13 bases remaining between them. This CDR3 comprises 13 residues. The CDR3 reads CASSLGGWEGYTF. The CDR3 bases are TGTGCCAGCAGTTTGGGGGGGTGGGAAGGCTACACCTTC.

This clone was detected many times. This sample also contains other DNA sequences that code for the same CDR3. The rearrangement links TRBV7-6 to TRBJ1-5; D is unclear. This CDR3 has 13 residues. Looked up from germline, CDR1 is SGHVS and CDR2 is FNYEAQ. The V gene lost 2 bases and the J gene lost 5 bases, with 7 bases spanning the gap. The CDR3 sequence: CASSLWGDQPQHF. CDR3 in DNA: TGTGCCAGCAGCTTATGGGGTGATCAGCCCCAGCATTTT. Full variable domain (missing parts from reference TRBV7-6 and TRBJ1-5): GAGVSQSPRYKVTKRGQDVALRCDPISGHVSLYWYRQALGQGPEFLTYFNYEAQQDKSGLPNDRFSAERPEGSISTLTIQRTEQRDSAMYRCASSLWGDQPQHFGDGTRLSIL.

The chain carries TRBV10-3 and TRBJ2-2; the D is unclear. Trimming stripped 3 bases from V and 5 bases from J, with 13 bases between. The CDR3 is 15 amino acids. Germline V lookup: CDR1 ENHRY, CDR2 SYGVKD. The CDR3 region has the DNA TGTGCCATCAGTGACCCGACCGTAAGGACCGGGGAGCTGTTTTTT. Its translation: CAISDPTVRTGELFF.

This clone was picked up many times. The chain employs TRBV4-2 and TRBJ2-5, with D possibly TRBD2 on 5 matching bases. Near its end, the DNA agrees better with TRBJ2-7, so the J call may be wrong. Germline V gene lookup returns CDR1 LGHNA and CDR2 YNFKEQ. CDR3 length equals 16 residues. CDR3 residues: CASSQDPGGGSYEQYF. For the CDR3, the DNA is TGTGCCAGCAGCCAAGATCCCGGAGGTGGGTCCTACGAGCAGTACTTC.

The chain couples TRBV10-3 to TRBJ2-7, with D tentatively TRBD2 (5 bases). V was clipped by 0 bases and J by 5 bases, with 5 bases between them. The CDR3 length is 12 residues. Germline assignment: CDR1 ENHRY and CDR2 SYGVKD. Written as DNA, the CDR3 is TGTGCCATCAGTGAGTCGAGGGACGAGCAGTACTTC. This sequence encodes CAISESRDEQYF.

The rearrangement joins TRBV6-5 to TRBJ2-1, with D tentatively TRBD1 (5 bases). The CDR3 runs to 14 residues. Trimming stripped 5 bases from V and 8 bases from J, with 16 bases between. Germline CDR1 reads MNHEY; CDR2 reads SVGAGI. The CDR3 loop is CASSPGYQSDEQFF. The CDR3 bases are TGTGCCAGCAGTCCAGGGTATCAGTCCGATGAGCAGTTCTTC.

DNA of the CDR3: TGTGCCATCAGTGACCCAGCGTCCGGGACCCAATACGAGCAGTACTTC. This translates into CAISDPASGTQYEQYF. This sequence joins TRBV10-3 and TRBJ2-7, with D perhaps being TRBD1 or TRBD2 (5 bases each). Trimming took off 3 bases at V and 4 bases at J, with 19 bases between the two ends. This CDR3 is built from 16 residues. Germline values: CDR1 ENHRY, CDR2 SYGVKD.

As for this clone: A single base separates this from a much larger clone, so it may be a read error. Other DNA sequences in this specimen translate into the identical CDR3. CDR3 residues: CASSQRVGHEQYF. For the CDR3, the DNA is TGCGCCAGCAGCCAGCGGGTGGGCCACGAACAGTACTTC. The chain recombines TRBV4-1 with TRBJ2-7; possible D gene TRBD2, 5 bases. CDR3 length equals 13 residues. In germline, CDR1 is MGHRA, CDR2 YSYEKL.

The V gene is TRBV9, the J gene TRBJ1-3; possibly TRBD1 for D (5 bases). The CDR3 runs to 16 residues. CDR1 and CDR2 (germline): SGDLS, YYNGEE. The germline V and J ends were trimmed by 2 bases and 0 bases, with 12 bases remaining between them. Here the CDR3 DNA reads TGTGCCAGCAGCGTCGACAGCCCCCCCTCTGGAAACACCATATATTTT. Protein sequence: CASSVDSPPSGNTIYF.

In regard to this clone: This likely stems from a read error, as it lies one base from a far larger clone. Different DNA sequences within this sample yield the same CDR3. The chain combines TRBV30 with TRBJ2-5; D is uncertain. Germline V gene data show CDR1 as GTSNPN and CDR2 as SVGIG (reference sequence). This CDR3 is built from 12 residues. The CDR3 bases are TGTGCCTGGAGTGTACAGCAAGAGACTCAGTACTTC. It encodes CAWSVQQETQYF. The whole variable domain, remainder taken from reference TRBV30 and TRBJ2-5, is SQTIHQWPATLVQPVGSPLSLECTVEGTSNPNLYWYRQAAGRGLQLLFYSVGIGQISSEVPQNLSASRPQDRQFILSSKKLLLSDSGFYLCAWSVQQETQYFGPGTRLLVL.

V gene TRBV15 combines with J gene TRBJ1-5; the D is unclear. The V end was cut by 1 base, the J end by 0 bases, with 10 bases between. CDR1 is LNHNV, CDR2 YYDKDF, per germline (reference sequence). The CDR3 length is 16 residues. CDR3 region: CATSRVPPYSNQPQHF. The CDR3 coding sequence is TGTGCCACCAGCAGAGTACCGCCCTATAGCAATCAGCCCCAGCATTTT.